A selection of T cell receptor beta chains follows, all from one sample in a study of shared clonotypes between healthy human individuals. Repertoires were generated with immunoSEQ multiplex PCR, while TCRdb's copy carries only in-frame clones and drops some. The table includes about 1.5 million clones, about 98% detected once. The sequencing sample was made of naive CD4+ T cells sorted from blood. These receptors originate from a man aged 25 to 40 in good health. The CDR3 runs from the conserved cysteine through the conserved F or W. The D gene is left open where the match is weak. Expanded clones get a size class; other rows say once, few or many, or leave the size out.

d_call	clone_size	j_call	v_call	cdr3_nt	cdr3_aa
-	-	TRBJ2-7	TRBV6-5	TGTGCCAGCAGTTTCCTCAGGGGCCCCTACGAGCAGTACTTC	CASSFLRGPYEQYF
TRBD1	-	TRBJ2-3	TRBV2	TGTGCCAGCAGTCCGGGACAGGGCACAGATACGCAGTATTTT	CASSPGQGTDTQYF
-	-	TRBJ2-1	TRBV6-5	TGTGCCAGCAGTACCCCCAATGAGCAGTTCTTC	CASSTPNEQFF
-	-	TRBJ2-5	TRBV28	TGTGCCAGCAGTTTAATATGGTCAGGGGCCCCTGTAGACCAAGAGACCCAGTACTTC	CASSLIWSGAPVDQETQYF
TRBD2	-	TRBJ2-1	TRBV7-2	TGTGCCAGCAGACAGAGCGGGAGTCTGGTCAGTGAGCAGTTCTTC	CASRQSGSLVSEQFF
-	-	TRBJ2-2	TRBV29-1	TGCAGCGTTGTGTTGAGGAGTGGGAACACCGGGGAGCTGTTTTTT	CSVVLRSGNTGELFF
-	-	TRBJ2-2	TRBV19	TGTGCCAGTAGGAACAGGGAGACGATCACCGGGGAGCTGTTTTTT	CASRNRETITGELFF
-	-	TRBJ2-2	TRBV28	TGTGCCAGCGGATCCCGGAGGGGGATCGCCGGGGAGCTGTTTTTT	CASGSRRGIAGELFF
TRBD2	-	TRBJ2-1	TRBV7-6	TGTGCCAGCAGCTTAGTGGTGCTAGCGGGAGATCGGGGCAATGAGCAGTTCTTC	CASSLVVLAGDRGNEQFF
TRBD2	-	TRBJ2-7	TRBV28	TGTGCCAGCAGTTTGGGGGGGTACACTCCTGGCGAGCAGTACTTC	CASSLGGYTPGEQYF
-	-	TRBJ2-3	TRBV7-8	TGTGCCAGCAGCGTAGCCCGTCAACCGGTTACGCAGTATTTT	CASSVARQPVTQYF
-	-	TRBJ1-1	TRBV5-4	TGTGCCAGCAGCCCACATTTGAACACTGAAGCTTTCTTT	CASSPHLNTEAFF
TRBD1	-	TRBJ2-7	TRBV7-2	TGTGCCAGCAGTCACAGGGGCTCCTACGAGCAGTACTTC	CASSHRGSYEQYF
-	-	TRBJ1-2	TRBV18	TGTGCCAGCTCACCACCGAAGCGAGGGGCGCAAGATGGCTACACCTTC	CASSPPKRGAQDGYTF
-	-	TRBJ2-1	TRBV5-4	TGTGCCTTCACCACCGGCGGGCACTCCTACAATGAGCAGTTCTTC	CAFTTGGHSYNEQFF
-	once	TRBJ1-4	TRBV5-1	TGCGCCAGCAGAGCCGCTCTACAGGGTAGGGCTAATGAAAAACTGTTTTTT	CASRAALQGRANEKLFF
-	-	TRBJ1-4	TRBV6-1	TGTGCCAGCAGTGAAGTTAGGGTGGATAATGAAAAACTGTTTTTT	CASSEVRVDNEKLFF
-	-	TRBJ2-6	TRBV5-1	TGCGCCAGCAGCACAACTGGTCAACGTGGGGGATCTGGGGCCAACGTCCTGACTTTC	CASSTTGQRGGSGANVLTF
-	-	TRBJ2-2	TRBV19	TGTGCCAGTATGTGGCGGGGCATAAACACCGGGGAGCTGTTTTTT	CASMWRGINTGELFF
-	once	TRBJ1-2	TRBV28	TGTGCCACCTGGGCCAGAATTCCCCTCGACTATGGCTACACCTTC	CATWARIPLDYGYTF
-	-	TRBJ2-7	TRBV21-1	TGTGCCAGCAGAGCATTCTCCCACGAGCAGTACTTC	CASRAFSHEQYF
-	-	TRBJ1-5	TRBV19	TGTGCCAGTAGTCTCCTCAGGGGACCCCCCAATCAGCCCCAGCATTTT	CASSLLRGPPNQPQHF
-	-	TRBJ1-5	TRBV18	TGTGCCAGCTCACCAAAAAGGGACCCAGCGAACAATCAGCCCCAGCATTTT	CASSPKRDPANNQPQHF
-	-	TRBJ2-5	TRBV7-6	TGTGCCAGCAGCTTAAGGTCCCGAGGCATACCCCCAGAGACCCAGTACTTC	CASSLRSRGIPPETQYF
TRBD2	-	TRBJ2-7	TRBV4-2	TGTGCCAGCAGCCAAGGGAGCAGCGGGGATAGTCTGGACGAGCAGTACTTC	CASSQGSSGDSLDEQYF
-	-	TRBJ2-6	TRBV19	TGTGCCAGTAGTCTTGCGGCAGTCTCTGGGGCCAACGTCCTGACTTTC	CASSLAAVSGANVLTF
-	-	TRBJ1-3	TRBV15	TGTGCCACCAGACTGGAGGGAACTGTTGGAAACACCATATATTTT	CATRLEGTVGNTIYF